This T cell receptor beta chain stems from a study of OX40 agonist ivuxolimab in advanced cancers. The overall study: Ivuxolimab is a fully human IgG2 antibody that activates OX40 (CD134). Three patients showed partial responses: one hepatocellular carcinoma and two cutaneous melanoma cases.

Comments on this clone: What it binds is unknown.

Germline trimming cut 3 bases from V and 4 bases from J; bases unmatched to any gene: 11. The CDR3 length is 19 residues. Germline CDR1 and CDR2: SGHRS and YFSETQ. Points from the study as a whole: Clonal expansion was seen in CD4+ and CD8+ blood T cells by week 6 at 0.1 to 3.0 mg/kg.

Clones were sequenced by immunoSEQ multiplex PCR, and TCRdb holds only the in-frame ones, with some missing. The sample shows fewer than 55,000 clones, approximately 88% of them seen only once. This clonotype originated in an adult with an advanced solid tumor such as melanoma, head and neck, liver or kidney cancer. The sample here was CD4+ or CD8+ T cells sorted from blood, taken in a trial of the OX40 agonist ivuxolimab. The chain uses TRBV5-1 and TRBJ2-3; TRBD2 agrees at 16 bases. CDR3: CASSSPGLAGGPSADTQYF. DNA for the CDR3: TGCGCCAGCAGCTCCCCGGGACTAGCGGGAGGGCCCTCGGCAGATACGCAGTATTTT. The variable domain in full, completed from reference TRBV5-1 and TRBJ2-3, reads KAGVTQTPRYLIKTRGQQVTLSCSPISGHRSVSWYQQTPGQGLQFLFEYFSETQRNKGNFPGRFSGRQFSNSRSEMNVSTLELGDSALYLCASSSPGLAGGPSADTQYFGPGTRLTVL.